A single sample gave rise to the 22 T cell receptor beta chains below, sequenced in a study of T cell responses to AZD1222 COVID-19 vaccine. Generated by immunoSEQ multiplex PCR, the TCRdb table keeps only in-frame clones and is missing some. In the table there are about 120,000 clones, roughly nine tenths of which are singletons. Sample: peripheral blood, taken 28 days after the second AZD1222 dose. These TCRs come from an adult who received the AZD1222 COVID-19 vaccine.

This clone has a single count. V and J are TRBV19 and TRBJ1-2; 9 positions agree with TRBD1. In germline, CDR1 is LNHDA, CDR2 SQIVND (reference sequence). The CDR3 contains 15 residues. V trimming: 5 bases; J trimming: 3 bases; junction bases outside the gene matches: 7. The CDR3 DNA follows: TGTGCCAGTAGTCCAGGACAGGGGCGAGACTATGGCTACACCTTC. Translation: CASSPGQGRDYGYTF.

The V gene is TRBV11-1, the J gene TRBJ2-1; D possibly matches TRBD1 or TRBD2 (5 bases each). The CDR3 has 15 residues. V was trimmed by 6 bases and J by 0 bases, leaving 12 bases between them. The germline gives CDR1 SGHAT, CDR2 FQDESV (reference sequence). The DNA for the CDR3 is TGTGCCAGCAGGAGGGACGTCAGCTCCTACAATGAGCAGTTCTTC. Amino acids: CASRRDVSSYNEQFF. The entire variable domain, with the rest obtained from reference TRBV11-1 and TRBJ2-1, is as follows: EAEVAQSPRYKITEKSQAVAFWCDPISGHATLYWYRQILGQGPELLVQFQDESVVDDSQLPKDRFSAERLKGVDSTLKIQPAELGDSAMYLCASRRDVSSYNEQFFGPGTRLTVL.

This clone has only one observation. V and J are TRBV14 and TRBJ1-4, with D hard to call. Per the germline V gene, CDR1 is SGHDN and CDR2 is FVKESK. The CDR3 extends over 13 amino acids. V was pared by 4 bases and J by 7 bases, with 10 bases between. CDR3 protein: CASSPLSGEKLFF. In nucleotides, the CDR3 is TGTGCCAGCAGCCCCCTCTCAGGTGAAAAACTGTTTTTT.

For the CDR3, the DNA is TGTGCCAGCAGTGCGAGACAGAACAGAAAGAACACTGAAGCTTTCTTT. It yields the protein CASSARQNRKNTEAFF. The gene calls are TRBV2 and TRBJ1-1, with D possibly matching TRBD1 (5 bases). The V and J ends lost 4 bases and 1 base respectively, with 16 bases between them. CDR1 SNHLY and CDR2 FYNNEI come from the germline V gene. CDR3 size: 16 residues.

The chain is built from TRBV30 and TRBJ1-5, with TRBD1 identical over 8 bases. The trim removed 4 bases at V and 5 bases at J, leaving 4 bases unmatched. The CDR3 extends over 13 amino acids. Germline loops: CDR1 GTSNPN, CDR2 SVGIG (reference sequence). CDR3 residues: CAWTIQGDQPQHF. The CDR3 nucleotides are TGTGCCTGGACCATACAGGGGGATCAGCCCCAGCATTTT.

The CDR3 sequence is CASSESRGAPYEQYF. The CDR3 DNA is TGTGCCAGCAGTGAAAGTCGGGGGGCCCCTTACGAGCAGTACTTC. The rearrangement links TRBV2 to TRBJ2-7; D perhaps matches TRBD2 (7 bases). This CDR3 contains 15 residues. V lost 2 bases and J lost 4, with 15 bases in between. CDR1 is SNHLY, CDR2 FYNNEI, per germline.

This sequence joins TRBV18 and TRBJ1-1, with D possibly TRBD1 on 6 matching bases. The CDR3 length is 15 residues. Trimming left V 3 bases short and J 3 bases short, with 14 bases between. Germline CDR1 is KGHSH and CDR2 is LQKENI. CDR3 nucleotide sequence: TGTGCCAGCTCACCGGGAAGGGGGTTTGACACTGAAGCTTTCTTT. As protein: CASSPGRGFDTEAFF.

CDR3 nucleotides: TGCAGTGCTAGTGAAGGACTGAGCTATGGCTACACCTTC. The encoded protein is CSASEGLSYGYTF. This chain links TRBV20-1 with TRBJ1-2, with D hard to call. This CDR3 region has 13 residues. CDR1 and CDR2 (germline): DFQATT, SNEGSKA (reference sequence). V was shortened by 3 bases and J by 4 bases, with 12 bases between the two germline ends.

The rearrangement links TRBV5-1 to TRBJ1-1, with D possibly matching TRBD1 (6 bases). The CDR3 runs 14 residues. V lost 4 bases to trimming and J lost 1 base, with 11 bases between them. Germline loops: CDR1 SGHRS, CDR2 YFSETQ. CDR3 protein: CASSRLGGNTEAFF. The DNA for the CDR3 is TGCGCCAGCAGCCGGTTAGGGGGGAACACTGAAGCTTTCTTT.

The gene calls are TRBV3-1 (or the pseudogene TRBV3-2) and TRBJ2-7; 9 positions agree with TRBD1. Germline V gene lookup returns CDR1 LGHDT and CDR2 YNNKEL (reference sequence). With V trimmed by 5 bases and J by 3 bases, 8 bases remained unmatched. The CDR3 length is 15 residues. In nucleotides, the CDR3 is TGTGCCAGCAGCTCAGCGACAGGGGGGATCTACGAGCAGTACTTC. This codes for CASSSATGGIYEQYF.

This chain uses TRBV7-9 with TRBJ2-2, with D possibly TRBD2 on 5 matching bases. This CDR3 has 15 amino acids. V lost 6 bases to trimming and J lost 3 bases, with 14 bases between them. Germline CDR1 and CDR2: SEHNR and FQNEAQ (reference sequence). The CDR3 coding sequence is TGTGCCAGCAGACCCTTGAGGGCAGACACCGGGGAGCTGTTTTTT. It translates to CASRPLRADTGELFF.

V and J are TRBV9 and TRBJ1-1; D is unclear. This CDR3 region has 15 residues. The ends were cut back, 5 bases at V and 0 bases at J, with 14 bases in the middle. The germline V gene has CDR1 SGDLS and CDR2 YYNGEE. The CDR3 DNA sequence: TGTGCCAGCAGTAGTATACCGTATCTGAACACTGAAGCTTTCTTT. Its translation: CASSSIPYLNTEAFF.

The chain has TRBV5-4 and TRBJ1-2; 8 bases line up with TRBD1. Germline-derived CDR1 and CDR2 are SGHNT and YYREEE (reference sequence). Losses at the gene ends were 4 bases for V and 6 bases for J; bases not matched to a gene: 5. The CDR3 is 13 amino acids. As DNA, the CDR3 is TGTGCCAGCAGCCTGACAGGGGTGGATGGCTACACCTTC. This sequence encodes CASSLTGVDGYTF.

The V call is TRBV3-1 (or the pseudogene TRBV3-2), the J call TRBJ1-1, with no clear D. This CDR3 contains 14 residues. Trimming took off 4 bases at V and 5 bases at J, with 14 bases between the two ends. CDR1 LGHDT and CDR2 YNNKEL come from the germline V gene (reference sequence). CDR3 loop: CASSRLSVGTEAFF. The CDR3 DNA reads TGTGCCAGCAGCCGCCTCTCGGTTGGGACTGAAGCTTTCTTT.

J is TRBJ1-4 and V is TRBV9, with D possibly matching TRBD1 (6 bases). In germline, CDR1 is SGDLS, CDR2 YYNGEE. The CDR3 runs 17 residues. V dropped 4 bases and J dropped 1 base, with 17 bases sitting between them. In DNA, the CDR3 is TGTGCCAGCAGCCCCTCCGGTGGGGGGCGAACTAATGAAAAACTGTTTTTT. Protein product: CASSPSGGGRTNEKLFF.

This clone was seen only once. The CDR3 loop is CASSLRNRGADEAFF. The CDR3 DNA reads as TGTGCCAGCAGCTTAAGGAACCGGGGGGCCGATGAAGCTTTCTTT. The chain recombines TRBV7-8 with TRBJ1-1, with D possibly being TRBD1 (6 bases). CDR3 size: 15 residues. Germline CDR1 is SGHVS and CDR2 is FQNEAQ. Trimming removed 2 bases from V and 7 bases from J, with 17 bases in between.

This clone was observed a few times. V gene TRBV6-5 combines with J gene TRBJ2-2; D unclear. The V end lost 5 bases, the J end lost 1 base, and 5 bases lay between the germline ends. The CDR3 length is 13 residues. Germline loops: CDR1 MNHEY, CDR2 SVGAGI. This CDR3 reads CASSRENTGELFF. CDR3 in DNA: TGTGCCAGCAGTCGCGAGAACACCGGGGAGCTGTTTTTT.

The gene calls are TRBV4-3 and TRBJ2-3, with D possibly TRBD2 on 6 matching bases. V lost 8 bases and J lost 2, with 20 bases in between. This CDR3 region has 16 residues. Germline V gene lookup returns CDR1 LGHNA and CDR2 YSLEER. In DNA, the CDR3 is TGCGCCAGCTCCTCAGGGACTTCTCGAGTCACAGATACGCAGTATTTT. It yields the protein CASSSGTSRVTDTQYF.

The table lists this clone with a few counts. This CDR3 is also generated by other DNA sequences in the sample. The gene calls are TRBV7-2 and TRBJ1-1, with D maybe TRBD1 (6 bases). There are 15 residues in the CDR3. The V end lost 0 bases, the J end lost 1 base, and 9 bases lay between the germline ends. The germline V gene has CDR1 SGHTA and CDR2 FQGNSA. CDR3 sequence (DNA): TGTGCCAGCAGCTTAGCTACAGGGTCGAACACTGAAGCTTTCTTT. Amino acid sequence: CASSLATGSNTEAFF.

This chain links TRBV9 with TRBJ2-2; D is perhaps TRBD1 (5 bases). Trimming shortened V by 5 bases and J by 0 bases, and 8 bases separated the two germline ends. Germline CDR1 reads SGDLS; CDR2 reads YYNGEE. This CDR3 is 14 amino acids long. CDR3 DNA sequence: TGTGCCAGCAGGGGGCCGACGAACACCGGGGAGCTGTTTTTT. Translation gives CASRGPTNTGELFF.

The V and J genes are TRBV3-1 (or the pseudogene TRBV3-2) and TRBJ1-2; no reliable D call. The CDR3 has 14 amino acids. With 4 bases removed from V and 1 base from J, the gap between germline ends came to 10 bases. Germline CDR1 and CDR2: LGHDT and YNNKEL (reference sequence). The CDR3 reads CASSPFTRNYGYTF. DNA for the CDR3: TGTGCCAGCAGCCCCTTTACTCGTAACTATGGCTACACCTTC.

The chain couples TRBV11-1 to TRBJ1-2; D not certain. This CDR3 is built from 14 residues. From germline, CDR1 is SGHAT and CDR2 FQDESV (reference sequence). Trimming removed 1 base at V and 2 bases at J, with 8 bases between. The CDR3 DNA reads as TGTGCCAGCAGCTTAGTCCCACGGAACTATGGCTACACCTTC. This sequence encodes CASSLVPRNYGYTF.